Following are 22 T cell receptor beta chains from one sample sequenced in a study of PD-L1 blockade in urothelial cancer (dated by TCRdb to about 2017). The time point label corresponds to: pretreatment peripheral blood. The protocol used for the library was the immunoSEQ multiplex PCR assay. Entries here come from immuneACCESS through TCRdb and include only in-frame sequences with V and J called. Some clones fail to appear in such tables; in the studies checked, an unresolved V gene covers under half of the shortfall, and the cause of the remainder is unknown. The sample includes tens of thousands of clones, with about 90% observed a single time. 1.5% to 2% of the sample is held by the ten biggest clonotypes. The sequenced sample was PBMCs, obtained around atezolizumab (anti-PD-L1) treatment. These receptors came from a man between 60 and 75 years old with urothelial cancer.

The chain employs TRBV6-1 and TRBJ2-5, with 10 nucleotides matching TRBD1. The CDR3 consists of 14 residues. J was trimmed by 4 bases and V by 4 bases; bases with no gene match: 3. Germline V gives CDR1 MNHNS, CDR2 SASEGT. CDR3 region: CASSADRGRETQYF. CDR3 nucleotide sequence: TGTGCCAGCAGTGCCGACAGGGGGCGAGAGACCCAGTACTTC.

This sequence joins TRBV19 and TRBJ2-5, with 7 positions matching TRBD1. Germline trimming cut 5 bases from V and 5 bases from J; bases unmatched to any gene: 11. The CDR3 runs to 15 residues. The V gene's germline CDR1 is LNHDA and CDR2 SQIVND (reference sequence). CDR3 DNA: TGTGCCAGTAGTTACCCCCTTACAGGGGCGGAGACCCAGTACTTC. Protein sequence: CASSYPLTGAETQYF.

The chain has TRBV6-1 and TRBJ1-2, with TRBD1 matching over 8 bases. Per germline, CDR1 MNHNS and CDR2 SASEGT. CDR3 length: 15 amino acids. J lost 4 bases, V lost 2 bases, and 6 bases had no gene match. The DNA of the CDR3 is TGTGCCAGCAGTGAATTGTTGACAGGGGCCTATGGCTACACCTTC. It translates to CASSELLTGAYGYTF.

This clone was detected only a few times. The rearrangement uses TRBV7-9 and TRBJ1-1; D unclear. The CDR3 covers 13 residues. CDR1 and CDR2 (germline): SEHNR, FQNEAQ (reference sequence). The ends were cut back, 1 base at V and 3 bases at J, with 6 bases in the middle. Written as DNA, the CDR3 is TGTGCCAGCAGCTTAGTCGGGGACACTGAAGCTTTCTTT. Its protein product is CASSLVGDTEAFF.

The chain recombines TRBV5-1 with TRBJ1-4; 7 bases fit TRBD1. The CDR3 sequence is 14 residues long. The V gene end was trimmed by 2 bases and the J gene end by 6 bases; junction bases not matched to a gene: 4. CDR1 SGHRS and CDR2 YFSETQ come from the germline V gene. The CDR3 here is CASSFSTGDEKLFF. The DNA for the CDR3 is TGCGCCAGCAGCTTCTCTACAGGGGATGAAAAACTGTTTTTT. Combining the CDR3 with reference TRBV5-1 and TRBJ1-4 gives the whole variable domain KAGVTQTPRYLIKTRGQQVTLSCSPISGHRSVSWYQQTPGQGLQFLFEYFSETQRNKGNFPGRFSGRQFSNSRSEMNVSTLELGDSALYLCASSFSTGDEKLFFGSGTQLSVL.

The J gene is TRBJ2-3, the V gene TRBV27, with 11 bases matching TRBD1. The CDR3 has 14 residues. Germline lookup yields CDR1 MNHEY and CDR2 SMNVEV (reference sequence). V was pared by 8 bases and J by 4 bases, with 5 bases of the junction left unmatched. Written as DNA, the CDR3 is TGTGCCAGCGCCTGGGACAGGGGGTCAGATACGCAGTATTTT. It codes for CASAWDRGSDTQYF.

The CDR3 sequence: CSVEAPPGGGGDHTDTQYF. The DNA for the CDR3 is TGCAGCGTTGAAGCCCCCCCGGGGGGCGGGGGGGATCACACAGATACGCAGTATTTT. The V gene is TRBV29-1, the J gene TRBJ2-3; 9 nucleotides match TRBD2. Germline V gene lookup returns CDR1 SQVTM and CDR2 ANQGSEA. The CDR3 has 19 amino acids. With V trimmed by 1 base and J by 2 bases, 16 bases remained unmatched.

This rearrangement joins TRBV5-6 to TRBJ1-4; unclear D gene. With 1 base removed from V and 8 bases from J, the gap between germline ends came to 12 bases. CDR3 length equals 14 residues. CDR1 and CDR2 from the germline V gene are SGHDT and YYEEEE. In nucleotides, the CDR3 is TGTGCCAGCAGCTTGAGAGCGTCCCTCGAAAAACTGTTTTTT. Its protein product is CASSLRASLEKLFF.

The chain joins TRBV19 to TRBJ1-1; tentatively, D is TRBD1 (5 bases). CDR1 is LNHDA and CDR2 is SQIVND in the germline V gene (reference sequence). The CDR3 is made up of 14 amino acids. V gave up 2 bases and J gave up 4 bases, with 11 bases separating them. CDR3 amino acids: CASSISGQGTEAFF. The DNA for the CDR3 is TGTGCCAGTAGTATATCGGGTCAGGGCACTGAAGCTTTCTTT.

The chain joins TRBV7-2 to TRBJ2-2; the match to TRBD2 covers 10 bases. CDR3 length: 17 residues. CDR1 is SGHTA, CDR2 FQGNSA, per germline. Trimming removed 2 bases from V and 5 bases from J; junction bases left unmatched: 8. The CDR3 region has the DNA TGTGCCAGCAGCTTAACTAGCGGGACCGTCCCAACCGGGGAGCTGTTTTTT. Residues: CASSLTSGTVPTGELFF.

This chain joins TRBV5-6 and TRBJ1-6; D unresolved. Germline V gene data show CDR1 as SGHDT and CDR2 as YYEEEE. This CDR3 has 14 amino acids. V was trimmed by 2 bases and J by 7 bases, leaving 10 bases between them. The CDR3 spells CASSLLSLNSPLHF. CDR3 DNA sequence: TGTGCCAGCAGCTTATTAAGCCTAAATTCACCCCTCCACTTT.

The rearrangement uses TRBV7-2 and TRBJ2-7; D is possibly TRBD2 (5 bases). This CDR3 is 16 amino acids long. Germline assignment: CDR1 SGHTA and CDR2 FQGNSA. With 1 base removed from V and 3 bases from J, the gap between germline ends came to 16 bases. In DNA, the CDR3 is TGTGCCAGCAGCTTAGGGCTAGACCCGGGATACTACGAGCAGTACTTC. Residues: CASSLGLDPGYYEQYF.

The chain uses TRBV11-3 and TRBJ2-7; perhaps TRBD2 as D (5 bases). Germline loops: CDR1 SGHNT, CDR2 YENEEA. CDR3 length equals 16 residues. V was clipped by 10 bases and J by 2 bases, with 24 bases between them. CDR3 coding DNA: TGTGCCACCCCAAGAAATCCCAGCGGAGATACCTACGAGCAGTACTTC. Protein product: CATPRNPSGDTYEQYF.

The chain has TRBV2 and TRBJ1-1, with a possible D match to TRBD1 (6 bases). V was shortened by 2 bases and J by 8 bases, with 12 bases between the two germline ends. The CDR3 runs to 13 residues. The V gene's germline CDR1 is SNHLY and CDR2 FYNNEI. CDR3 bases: TGTGCCAGCAGTGAAAGGCAGGGGTACGAAGCTTTCTTT. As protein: CASSERQGYEAFF.

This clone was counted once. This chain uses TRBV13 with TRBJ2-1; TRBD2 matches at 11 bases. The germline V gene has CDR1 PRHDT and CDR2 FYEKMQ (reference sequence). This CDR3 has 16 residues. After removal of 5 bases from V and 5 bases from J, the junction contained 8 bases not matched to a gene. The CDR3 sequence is CASSRVAGGLDNEQFF. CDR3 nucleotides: TGTGCCAGCAGCAGGGTAGCGGGGGGGCTTGACAATGAGCAGTTCTTC.

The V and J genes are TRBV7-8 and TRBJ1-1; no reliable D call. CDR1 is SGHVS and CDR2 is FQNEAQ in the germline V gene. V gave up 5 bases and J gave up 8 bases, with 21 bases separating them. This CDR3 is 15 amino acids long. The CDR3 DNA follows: TGTGCCAGCAGCACCTCCCGAGAAAAAGGAGCCGAAGCTTTCTTT. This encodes CASSTSREKGAEAFF.

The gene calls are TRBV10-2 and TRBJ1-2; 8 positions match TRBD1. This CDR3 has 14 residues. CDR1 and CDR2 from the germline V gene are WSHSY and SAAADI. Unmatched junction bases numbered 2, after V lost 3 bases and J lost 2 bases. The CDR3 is CASSERTGNYGYTF. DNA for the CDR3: TGCGCCAGCAGTGAAAGGACAGGGAACTATGGCTACACCTTC.

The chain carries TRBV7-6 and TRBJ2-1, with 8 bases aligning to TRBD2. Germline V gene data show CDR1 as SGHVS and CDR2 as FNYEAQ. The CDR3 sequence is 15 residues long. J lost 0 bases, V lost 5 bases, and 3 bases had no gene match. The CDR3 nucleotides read TGTGCCAGCAGCGCACTAGCGGACTCCTACAATGAGCAGTTCTTC. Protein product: CASSALADSYNEQFF.

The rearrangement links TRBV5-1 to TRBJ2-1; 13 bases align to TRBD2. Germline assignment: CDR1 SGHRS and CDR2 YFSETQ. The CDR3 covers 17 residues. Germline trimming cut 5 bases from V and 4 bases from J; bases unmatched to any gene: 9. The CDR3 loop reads CASRTNLLAGGYNEQFF. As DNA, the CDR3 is TGCGCCAGCAGAACCAATTTACTAGCGGGAGGGTACAATGAGCAGTTCTTC.

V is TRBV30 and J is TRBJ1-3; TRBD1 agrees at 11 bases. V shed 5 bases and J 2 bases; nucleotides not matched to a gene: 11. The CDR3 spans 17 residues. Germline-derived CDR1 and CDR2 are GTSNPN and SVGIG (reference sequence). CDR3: CAWGSGQGVLAGNTIYF. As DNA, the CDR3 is TGTGCCTGGGGGTCGGGACAGGGGGTATTAGCTGGAAACACCATATATTTT.

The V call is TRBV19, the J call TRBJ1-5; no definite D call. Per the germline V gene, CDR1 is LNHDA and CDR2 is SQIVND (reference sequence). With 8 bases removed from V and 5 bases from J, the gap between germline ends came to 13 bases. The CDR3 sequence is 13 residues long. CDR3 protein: CASSLAPHQPQHF. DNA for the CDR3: TGTGCCAGTTCTTTGGCACCCCATCAGCCCCAGCATTTT.

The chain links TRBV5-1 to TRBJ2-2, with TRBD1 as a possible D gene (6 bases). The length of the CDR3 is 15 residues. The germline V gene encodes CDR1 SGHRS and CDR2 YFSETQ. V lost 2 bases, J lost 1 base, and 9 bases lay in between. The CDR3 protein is CASSFWTENTGELFF. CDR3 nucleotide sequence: TGCGCCAGCAGCTTTTGGACAGAGAACACCGGGGAGCTGTTTTTT.